One TCR beta chain is described in this entry. Antigen specificity is unknown. Unique molecular identifiers were carried by the TCR beta cDNA libraries. Each CDR3 protein is one row after TCRdb ran MiXCR on the PCR reads. The sample includes roughly 410,000 distinct CDR3 sequences, around 33% of them seen just once. The data are from a study of post-analysis software for immune sequencing data. Study-wide results and caveats: Included in a set of a handful of TRBV segments more frequent in patients than controls were TRBV5-6, TRBV5-1 and TRBV20-1.

V was pared by 7 bases and J by 10 bases, with 32 bases between. CDR3 size: 17 residues. CDR1 and CDR2 (germline): SGHDT, YYEEEE. The receptor's source is a girl aged 5-17 years with multiple sclerosis. This chain uses TRBV5-6 with TRBJ1-2; D perhaps matches TRBD1 (6 bases). Sequenced input: blood. The CDR3 loop is CASVMGGIGVVIDDYTF. CDR3 DNA: TGTGCCAGCGTGATGGGGGGCATAGGGGTCGTTATTGATGACTACACCTTC.